This entry lists 28 T cell receptor beta chains sequenced from one sample in a study of early T cells in non-severe SARS-CoV-2 infection. TCRdb processed the 5' RACE reads anew with MiXCR; each CDR3 protein has one entry. The data contain tens of thousands of distinct CDR3 sequences, around 9.9% of them singletons. Source material: whole blood. These receptors were collected from an adult who was a healthcare worker with PCR-confirmed SARS-CoV-2 infection or an uninfected control (not recorded which).

V and J are TRBV9 and TRBJ1-4; the D is unclear. The V end was cut by 0 bases, the J end by 8 bases, with 5 bases between. This CDR3 contains 12 residues. Germline V gene sequence: CDR1 SGDLS, CDR2 YYNGEE. The CDR3: CASSVAGEKLFF. The CDR3 nucleotides are TGTGCCAGCAGCGTAGCCGGGGAAAAACTGTTTTTT.

This clonotype was observed at least ten times. The chain combines TRBV6-2 or TRBV6-3 with TRBJ1-5; D is possibly TRBD1 (5 bases). Germline V gene data show CDR1 as MNHEY and CDR2 as SVGEGT. The CDR3 contains 15 residues. Trimming stripped 2 bases from V and 1 base from J, with 9 bases between. This CDR3 reads CASSYGGPSNQPQHF. DNA for the CDR3: TGTGCCAGCAGTTACGGGGGTCCGAGCAATCAGCCCCAGCATTTT.

The genes are TRBV9 and TRBJ2-1, with unresolved D. The CDR3 runs to 13 residues. CDR1 is SGDLS and CDR2 is YYNGEE in the germline V gene. Trimming took 0 bases from V and 4 from J, leaving 5 bases between them. The CDR3 region has the DNA TGTGCCAGCAGCGTAGCTTGGTACAATGAGCAGTTCTTC. It encodes CASSVAWYNEQFF.

Only a few counts were recorded for this clonotype. V and J are TRBV28 and TRBJ2-7, with D unclear. Germline CDR1 reads MDHEN; CDR2 reads SYDVKM. Trimming stripped 7 bases from V and 2 bases from J, with 12 bases between. The CDR3 has 13 residues. This chain's CDR3 is CASNAGQPYEQYF. The CDR3 DNA follows: TGTGCCAGCAATGCTGGGCAGCCCTACGAGCAGTACTTC.

This clonotype was seen more than once but under ten times. The chain carries TRBV28 and TRBJ2-1; D uncertain. The germline V gene encodes CDR1 MDHEN and CDR2 SYDVKM. The V end was cut by 6 bases, the J end by 7 bases, with 7 bases between. The CDR3 totals 11 residues. The CDR3 reads CASRVGNEQFF. The CDR3 nucleotides read TGTGCCAGCAGAGTGGGGAATGAGCAGTTCTTC.

This clonotype was counted ten times or more. The chain links TRBV7-8 to TRBJ1-6; D is uncertain. The CDR3 has 17 residues. In germline, CDR1 is SGHVS, CDR2 FQNEAQ. V lost 5 bases and J 7 bases, leaving 21 bases between the germline ends. The CDR3 spells CASSPLGPGILNSPLHF. The CDR3 nucleotides read TGTGCCAGCAGCCCCCTGGGCCCGGGGATACTCAATTCACCCCTCCACTTT.

This clonotype was picked up a small number of times. This rearrangement joins TRBV18 to TRBJ2-5, with D possibly TRBD2 on 6 matching bases. The germline V and J ends were trimmed by 3 bases and 3 bases, with 8 bases remaining between them. CDR1 and CDR2 (germline): KGHSH, LQKENI. The CDR3 length is 13 residues. The CDR3 bases are TGTGCCAGCTCACCGACTAGTGAAGAGACCCAGTACTTC. As protein: CASSPTSEETQYF. Full variable domain (outside the CDR3, taken from reference TRBV18 and TRBJ2-5): NAGVMQNPRHLVRRRGQEARLRCSPMKGHSHVYWYRQLPEEGLKFMVYLQKENIIDESGMPKERFSAEFPKEGPSILRIQQVVRGDSAAYFCASSPTSEETQYFGPGTRLLVL.

This clonotype was counted between two and nine times. The chain has TRBV10-3 and TRBJ2-7, with 7 bases that match TRBD2. Germline loops: CDR1 ENHRY, CDR2 SYGVKD. The V gene end was trimmed by 10 bases and the J gene end by 6 bases; junction bases not matched to a gene: 12. The CDR3 covers 13 residues. In DNA form, the CDR3 reads TGTGCCACCGGTGGGACTACCGTGGGCGAGCAGTACTTC. It translates to CATGGTTVGEQYF.

This chain uses TRBV12-3 or TRBV12-4 with TRBJ1-6; the match to TRBD1 covers 7 bases. CDR3 size: 15 residues. After removal of 6 bases from V and 10 bases from J, the junction contained 12 bases not matched to a gene. CDR3 bases: TGTGCCAGCAGCGGGCAGGAGGGGGCGGGATCACCCCTCCACTTT. It translates to CASSGQEGAGSPLHF.

This clonotype was recorded a few times. The rearrangement links TRBV20-1 to TRBJ2-1; D gene uncertain. Germline V gene lookup returns CDR1 DFQATT and CDR2 SNEGSKA (reference sequence). There are 12 residues in the CDR3. The V end lost 4 bases, the J end lost 3 bases, and 7 bases lay between the germline ends. The chain's CDR3 is CSAIEIYNEQFF. CDR3 sequence (DNA): TGCAGTGCTATAGAAATCTACAATGAGCAGTTCTTC.

The sample holds a few counts of this clonotype. The chain is built from TRBV3-1 and TRBJ1-5, with a tentative D call TRBD1 (5 bases). The V end was cut by 4 bases, the J end by 7 bases, with 8 bases between. Germline assignment: CDR1 LGHDT and CDR2 YNNKEL (reference sequence). The CDR3 extends over 12 amino acids. The CDR3 sequence is CASSLGEQPQHF. For the CDR3, the DNA is TGTGCCAGCAGCCTAGGGGAACAGCCCCAGCATTTT.

There are many counts of this clonotype. V gene TRBV18 combines with J gene TRBJ1-5; 8 bases agree with TRBD1. Germline CDR1 KGHSH, CDR2 LQKENI. The trim removed 2 bases at V and 2 bases at J, leaving 5 bases unmatched. CDR3 size: 16 residues. The CDR3 reads CASSPVRGQGNQPQHF. As DNA, the CDR3 is TGTGCCAGCTCACCAGTGCGGGGACAGGGCAATCAGCCCCAGCATTTT.

In this sample, this clonotype turned up a few times. V gene TRBV4-3 combines with J gene TRBJ1-1; tentative D call: TRBD1 (5 bases). Between the trimmed V and J ends, which lost 0 bases and 8 bases, there was a span of 10 bases. Per germline, CDR1 LGHNA and CDR2 YSLEER. The CDR3 spans 13 residues. CDR3 residues: CASSQERGSEAFF. CDR3 bases: TGCGCCAGCAGCCAAGAAAGGGGTTCCGAAGCTTTCTTT.

The V call is TRBV24-1, the J call TRBJ2-3; D is ambiguous. The germline V and J ends were trimmed by 0 bases and 2 bases, with 17 bases remaining between them. Germline loops: CDR1 KGHDR, CDR2 SFDVKD. This CDR3 is 18 amino acids long. The CDR3 protein is CATSDLRAHRRNTDTQYF. CDR3 sequence (DNA): TGTGCCACCAGTGATTTGAGGGCGCACCGCAGGAACACAGATACGCAGTATTTT.

The chain employs TRBV6-1 and TRBJ1-5, with D unclear. Trimming shortened V by 5 bases and J by 1 base, and 12 bases separated the two germline ends. Germline V CDR1 and CDR2: MNHNS, SASEGT. The CDR3 length is 15 residues. CDR3 nucleotides: TGTGCCAGCAGTTGGGCAATTGAAAGCAATCAGCCCCAGCATTTT. This codes for CASSWAIESNQPQHF.

The chain recombines TRBV4-3 with TRBJ2-3; D possibly uses TRBD1 or TRBD2 (5 bases each). Germline V gene lookup returns CDR1 LGHNA and CDR2 YSLEER. The CDR3 has 15 residues. V dropped 2 bases and J dropped 1 base, with 10 bases sitting between them. The CDR3 loop reads CASSQSPGRTDTQYF. CDR3 nucleotide sequence: TGCGCCAGCAGCCAATCCCCGGGACGCACAGATACGCAGTATTTT.

The chain has TRBV7-2 and TRBJ1-1, with D possibly matching TRBD1 (5 bases). V was cut by 5 bases and J by 11 bases, with 27 bases left in between. Germline-derived CDR1 and CDR2 are SGHTA and FQGNSA. The CDR3 is 16 residues long. CDR3 in DNA: TGTGCCAGCAGCCCCCTGGAATGCGGGGCACCCCTGTTTGCTTTCTTT. Encoded protein: CASSPLECGAPLFAFF. Combining the CDR3 with reference TRBV7-2 and TRBJ1-1 gives the whole variable domain GAGVSQSPSNKVTEKGKDVELRCDPISGHTALYWYRQSLGQGLEFLIYFQGNSAPDKSGLPSDRFSAERTGGSVSTLTIQRTQQEDSAVYLCASSPLECGAPLFAFFGQGTRLTVV.

The rearrangement uses TRBV7-2 and TRBJ2-2, with 8 bases fitting TRBD2. The V gene's germline CDR1 is SGHTA and CDR2 FQGNSA. The CDR3 is 16 amino acids. The J segment lost 4 bases and the V segment lost 7 bases, leaving 11 bases of the junction unmatched. CDR3 sequence (DNA): TGTGCCAGCATCCCTTTTGCGGGAGGAATCACCGGGGAGCTGTTTTTT. It translates to CASIPFAGGITGELFF.

This clonotype has just a few counts. The gene calls are TRBV6-1 and TRBJ1-5; 7 bases align to TRBD1. The length of the CDR3 is 15 residues. In germline, CDR1 is MNHNS, CDR2 SASEGT. V gave up 1 base and J gave up 7 bases; unmatched junction bases: 7. The CDR3: CASSEGTGREQPQHF. The DNA of the CDR3 is TGTGCCAGCAGTGAAGGGACAGGTAGGGAGCAGCCCCAGCATTTT.

This clonotype was seen many times. The chain couples TRBV7-6 to TRBJ2-7; tentative D call: TRBD2 (5 bases). V lost 3 bases and J lost 6, with 9 bases in between. The CDR3 runs 12 residues. Germline CDR1 reads SGHVS; CDR2 reads FNYEAQ. The CDR3 loop is CASSFTGSEQYF. The CDR3 region has the DNA TGTGCCAGCAGCTTCACGGGAAGCGAGCAGTACTTC.

This chain uses TRBV4-1 with TRBJ1-1, with TRBD1 matching 12 bases. The CDR3 loop spans 14 amino acids. Germline CDR1 reads MGHRA; CDR2 reads YSYEKL. V dropped 6 bases and J dropped 4; count of bases not matched to a gene: 3. The CDR3 coding sequence is TGCGCCAGCAGACCGGGACAGGGGGCCACTGAAGCTTTCTTT. Translating it yields CASRPGQGATEAFF.

The chain uses TRBV6-1 and TRBJ2-5, with unresolved D. Trimming took 2 bases from V and 2 from J, leaving 6 bases between them. Germline lookup yields CDR1 MNHNS and CDR2 SASEGT. The CDR3 totals 13 residues. The CDR3 protein is CASSERVQETQYF. DNA for the CDR3: TGTGCCAGCAGTGAAAGGGTTCAAGAGACCCAGTACTTC.

This chain joins TRBV28 and TRBJ2-3; no clear D gene. Trimming left V 3 bases short and J 6 bases short, with 4 bases between. Germline V lookup: CDR1 MDHEN, CDR2 SYDVKM. The length of the CDR3 is 11 residues. The CDR3 loop reads CASSFEDTQYF. The CDR3 DNA follows: TGTGCCAGCAGTTTTGAGGATACGCAGTATTTT.

The chain carries TRBV28 and TRBJ2-7; no definite D call. V lost 5 bases and J lost 7, with 12 bases in between. Germline CDR1 is MDHEN and CDR2 is SYDVKM. The CDR3 loop spans 12 amino acids. The CDR3 DNA reads TGTGCCAGCAGTCCGACCCGACCAGAGCAGTACTTC. Its translation is CASSPTRPEQYF.

This chain joins TRBV5-1 and TRBJ2-7; no reliable D call. CDR1 SGHRS and CDR2 YFSETQ come from the germline V gene. V was trimmed by 4 bases and J by 3 bases, leaving 17 bases between them. CDR3 length: 15 amino acids. Here the CDR3 reads CASSAIRAGNYEQYF. CDR3 DNA sequence: TGCGCCAGCAGCGCTATACGGGCCGGCAACTACGAGCAGTACTTC.

Ten or more counts support this clonotype. The chain carries TRBV12-3 or TRBV12-4 and TRBJ2-7; D call uncertain. This CDR3 contains 12 residues. V lost 7 bases, J lost 2 bases, and 9 bases lay in between. The CDR3 nucleotides are TGTGCCAGCACCACGAGTCCCTACGAGCAGTACTTC. Translation: CASTTSPYEQYF.

V is TRBV7-2 and J is TRBJ2-1; 10 bases are shared with TRBD2. Germline-derived CDR1 and CDR2 are SGHTA and FQGNSA. Trimming at V came to 1 base and at J to 9 bases, leaving 6 bases not matched to a gene. The CDR3 runs to 15 residues. CDR3 residues: CASSLELAGAGEQFF. CDR3 bases: TGTGCCAGCAGCTTAGAGCTAGCGGGAGCGGGTGAGCAGTTCTTC. The variable domain in full, with the rest retrieved from reference TRBV7-2 and TRBJ2-1, is GAGVSQSPSNKVTEKGKDVELRCDPISGHTALYWYRQSLGQGLEFLIYFQGNSAPDKSGLPSDRFSAERTGGSVSTLTIQRTQQEDSAVYLCASSLELAGAGEQFFGPGTRLTVL.

This clonotype was seen more than once but under ten times. The rearrangement uses TRBV7-2 and TRBJ1-2; D gene unclear. The CDR3 has 14 residues. Trimming removed 1 base at V and 4 bases at J, with 10 bases between. Germline loops: CDR1 SGHTA, CDR2 FQGNSA. CDR3 sequence (DNA): TGTGCCAGCAGCTTAGAGCCGCCCCCCTATGGCTACACCTTC. This codes for CASSLEPPPYGYTF.